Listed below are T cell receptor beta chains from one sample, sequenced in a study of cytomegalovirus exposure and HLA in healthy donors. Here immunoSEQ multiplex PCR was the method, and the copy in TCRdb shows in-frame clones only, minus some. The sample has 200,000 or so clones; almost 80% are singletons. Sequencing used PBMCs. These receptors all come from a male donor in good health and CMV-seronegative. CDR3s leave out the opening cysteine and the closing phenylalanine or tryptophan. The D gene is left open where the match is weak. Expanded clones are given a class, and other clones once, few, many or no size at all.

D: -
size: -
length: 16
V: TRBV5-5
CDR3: ASSLVLAGFGYQETQY

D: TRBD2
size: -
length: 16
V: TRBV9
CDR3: ASSVGRRRGVMCNTQY

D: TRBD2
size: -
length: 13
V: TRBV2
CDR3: ASRLTSGGYNEQF

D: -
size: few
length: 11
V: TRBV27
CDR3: ASSPEGQETQY

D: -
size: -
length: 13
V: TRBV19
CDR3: ASSTTGSNTGELF

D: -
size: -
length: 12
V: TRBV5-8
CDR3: ASSSKYGQETQY

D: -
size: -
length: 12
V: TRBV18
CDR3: ASSPLEGLSEQF

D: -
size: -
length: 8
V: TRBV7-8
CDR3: ASSGPVQF

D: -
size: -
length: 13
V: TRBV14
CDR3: ASSHRGINNYGYT

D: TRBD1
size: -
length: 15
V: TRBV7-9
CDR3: ASSPGQGGVSDYGYT

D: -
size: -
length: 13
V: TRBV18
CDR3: ASSPAGRVGEKLF

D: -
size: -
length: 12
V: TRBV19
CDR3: ASSMRAGDDTQY

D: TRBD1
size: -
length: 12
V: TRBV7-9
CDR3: ASSGDSLMNEQY

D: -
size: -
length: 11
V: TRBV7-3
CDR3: ASRPDPRRGYT

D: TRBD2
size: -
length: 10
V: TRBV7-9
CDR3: ASSPGGNEQF

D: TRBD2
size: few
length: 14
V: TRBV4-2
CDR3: ASSQITSGNTGELF

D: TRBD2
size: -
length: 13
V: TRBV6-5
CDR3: ASRPRTSGPYEQY

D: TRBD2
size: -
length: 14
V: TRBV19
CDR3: ASSIVSSGRDNEQF

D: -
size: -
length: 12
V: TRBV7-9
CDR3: ASSPTGENQPQH

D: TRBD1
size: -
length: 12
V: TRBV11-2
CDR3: ASPRTGTGDGYT

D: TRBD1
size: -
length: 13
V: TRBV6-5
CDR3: ASGQGHGAGNTIY

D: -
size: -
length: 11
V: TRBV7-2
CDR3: ASSLKRNNEQF

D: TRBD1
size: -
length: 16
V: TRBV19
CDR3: ASSLLALIPGGVGELF

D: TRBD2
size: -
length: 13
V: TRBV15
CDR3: ATSRVGRAEETQY

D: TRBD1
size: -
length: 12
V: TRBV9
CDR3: ASSVGTGVYGYT

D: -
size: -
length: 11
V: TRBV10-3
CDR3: AISMGGGETQY

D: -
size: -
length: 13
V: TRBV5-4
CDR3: ASSPVPGNTDTQY

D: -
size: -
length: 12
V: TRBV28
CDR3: ASSPPVSSSEQY

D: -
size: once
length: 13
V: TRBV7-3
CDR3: ASSLKGVGSYEQF

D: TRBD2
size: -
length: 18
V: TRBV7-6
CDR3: ASSHEPGLAGGRLTDTQY

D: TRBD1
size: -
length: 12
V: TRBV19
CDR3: ASSQGTASYEQY

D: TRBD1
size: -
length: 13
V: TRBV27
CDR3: ASSPLGQGERSQH